The next 25 T cell receptor beta chains were all read from a single sample in a study of shared clonotypes between healthy human individuals. Sequencing was performed with immunoSEQ multiplex PCR; in TCRdb, only in-frame clones are kept and a portion is missing. The table has some 1.1 million clones, approximately 80% seen once; the top ten hold approximately 0.95%. Material for sequencing was memory CD4+ T cells from PBMCs. Noted subset: CD45RA-negative fraction. The origin of the receptors is a man aged 18 to 30 in good health. Some clones in this sample may be carry-over from other donors' samples.

The rearrangement uses TRBV7-7 and TRBJ2-1; 7 bases align to TRBD1. CDR3 length: 16 residues. Germline lookup yields CDR1 SSHAT and CDR2 FNYEAQ (reference sequence). After removal of 1 base from V and 0 bases from J, the junction contained 3 bases not matched to a gene. The DNA of the CDR3 is TGTGCCAGCAGCTTAGAGGGGGCGTACTCCTACAATGAGCAGTTCTTC. Translated, it gives CASSLEGAYSYNEQFF.

The chain has TRBV7-9 and TRBJ2-3; no clear D. With 5 bases removed from V and 2 bases from J, the gap between germline ends came to 5 bases. CDR1 and CDR2 (germline): SEHNR, FQNEAQ (reference sequence). The CDR3 sequence is 12 residues long. The CDR3 coding sequence is TGTGCCAGCAGCCGGGCCACAGATACGCAGTATTTT. It yields the protein CASSRATDTQYF.

V gene TRBV5-1 combines with J gene TRBJ2-3; perhaps TRBD2 as D (5 bases). The CDR3 is made up of 16 amino acids. CDR1 is SGHRS, CDR2 YFSETQ, per germline. Trimming removed 0 bases at V and 2 bases at J, with 13 bases between. The CDR3 bases are TGCGCCAGCAGCTTGGTTACGGGAAGTTCCACAGATACGCAGTATTTT. It codes for CASSLVTGSSTDTQYF. The variable domain in full, completed from reference TRBV5-1 and TRBJ2-3, reads KAGVTQTPRYLIKTRGQQVTLSCSPISGHRSVSWYQQTPGQGLQFLFEYFSETQRNKGNFPGRFSGRQFSNSRSEMNVSTLELGDSALYLCASSLVTGSSTDTQYFGPGTRLTVL.

The gene calls are TRBV6-5 and TRBJ2-5; 8 bases line up with TRBD2. Germline assignment: CDR1 MNHEY and CDR2 SVGAGI. This CDR3 comprises 14 residues. V trimming: 2 bases; J trimming: 4 bases; junction bases outside the gene matches: 3. The CDR3 sequence: CASSYTTSGETQYF. CDR3 coding DNA: TGTGCCAGCAGTTACACAACTAGCGGAGAGACCCAGTACTTC.

The chain uses TRBV13 and TRBJ2-5; 12 nucleotides align to TRBD1. The CDR3 length is 18 residues. Per the germline V gene, CDR1 is PRHDT and CDR2 is FYEKMQ (reference sequence). V lost 4 bases to trimming and J lost 5 bases; unmatched junction nucleotides: 14. In nucleotides, the CDR3 is TGTGCCAGCAGCTCATTCCGGGACAGGGGGCGCGCGGGTGAGACCCAGTACTTC. Translated: CASSSFRDRGRAGETQYF. Full variable domain (rest looked up from reference TRBV13 and TRBJ2-5): AAGVIQSPRHLIKEKRETATLKCYPIPRHDTVYWYQQGPGQDPQFLISFYEKMQSDKGSIPDRFSAQQFSDYHSELNMSSLELGDSALYFCASSSFRDRGRAGETQYFGPGTRLLVL.

The chain carries TRBV7-3 and TRBJ1-1, with TRBD1 matching over 10 bases. The CDR3 is 17 amino acids. Germline CDR1 reads SGHTA; CDR2 reads FQGTGA. V was pared by 3 bases and J by 4 bases, with 11 bases of the junction left unmatched. CDR3 amino acids: CASSLTGGALVATEAFF. CDR3 in DNA: TGTGCCAGCAGCTTGACAGGGGGCGCTTTGGTAGCCACTGAAGCTTTCTTT.

The chain couples TRBV6-1 to TRBJ2-7; TRBD1 agrees at 8 bases. Germline V lookup: CDR1 MNHNS, CDR2 SASEGT. This CDR3 has 15 amino acids. The ends lost 6 bases at V and 2 bases at J; junction bases unmatched: 9. This chain's CDR3 is CASSVQGAFPYEQYF. CDR3 DNA: TGTGCCAGCAGCGTCCAGGGGGCCTTCCCCTACGAGCAGTACTTC.

The CDR3 spells CASSLNRGPIPNTEAFF. CDR3 DNA: TGTGCCAGCAGCTTAAATCGCGGGCCCATTCCTAACACTGAAGCTTTCTTT. V is TRBV7-3 and J is TRBJ1-1; D unclear. Deletions cut 1 base from V and 2 bases from J, with 17 bases between. The CDR3 loop spans 17 amino acids. Germline V CDR1 and CDR2: SGHTA, FQGTGA.

Ten or more counts support this clone. The V call is TRBV13, the J call TRBJ1-1, with a possible D match to TRBD1 (5 bases). This CDR3 region has 12 residues. The V gene lost 2 bases and the J gene lost 9 bases, with 10 bases spanning the gap. Per the germline V gene, CDR1 is PRHDT and CDR2 is FYEKMQ (reference sequence). For the CDR3, the DNA is TGTGCCAGCAGCTTATATGTGGGGCAAGCTTTCTTT. It codes for CASSLYVGQAFF. The complete variable domain, with remaining parts taken from reference TRBV13 and TRBJ1-1, reads AAGVIQSPRHLIKEKRETATLKCYPIPRHDTVYWYQQGPGQDPQFLISFYEKMQSDKGSIPDRFSAQQFSDYHSELNMSSLELGDSALYFCASSLYVGQAFFGQGTRLTVV.

The count of this clone is one. The CDR3 spells CASSARTGTNTEAFF. The CDR3 DNA follows: TGTGCCAGCAGCGCCAGGACAGGGACAAACACTGAAGCTTTCTTT. V gene TRBV9 combines with J gene TRBJ1-1; TRBD1 matches 8 bases. The CDR3 length is 15 residues. Germline V gene sequence: CDR1 SGDLS, CDR2 YYNGEE. V was clipped by 3 bases and J by 2 bases; unmatched bases: 6.

Only a few counts were recorded for this clone. The J gene is TRBJ1-2, the V gene TRBV9, with D possibly TRBD1 on 5 matching bases. The CDR3 runs 13 residues. V was clipped by 4 bases and J by 3 bases, with 10 bases between them. Germline V CDR1 and CDR2: SGDLS, YYNGEE. CDR3 sequence: CASSQGLYYGYTF. The CDR3 bases are TGTGCCAGCAGCCAGGGACTTTACTATGGCTACACCTTC.

The rearrangement uses TRBV5-4 and TRBJ2-1; 11 bases are shared with TRBD2. Germline V gives CDR1 SGHNT, CDR2 YYREEE (reference sequence). V shed 3 bases and J 2 bases; nucleotides not matched to a gene: 4. There are 16 residues in the CDR3. The DNA of the CDR3 is TGTGCCAGCAGCTCGACTAGCGGGAAGACCTACAATGAGCAGTTCTTC. Translating gives CASSSTSGKTYNEQFF. Full variable domain (remainder filled in from reference TRBV5-4 and TRBJ2-1): ETGVTQSPTHLIKTRGQQVTLRCSSQSGHNTVSWYQQALGQGPQFIFQYYREEENGRGNFPPRFSGLQFPNYSSELNVNALELDDSALYLCASSSTSGKTYNEQFFGPGTRLTVL.

The chain joins TRBV19 to TRBJ2-2; D unclear. Trimming cost V 3 bases and J 3 bases, with 8 bases left between them. There are 14 residues in the CDR3. The germline V gene has CDR1 LNHDA and CDR2 SQIVND (reference sequence). CDR3 nucleotides: TGTGCCAGTAGTATGGCGGTTCACACCGGGGAGCTGTTTTTT. Its protein product is CASSMAVHTGELFF. Full variable domain (missing parts from reference TRBV19 and TRBJ2-2): DGGITQSPKYLFRKEGQNVTLSCEQNLNHDAMYWYRQDPGQGLRLIYYSQIVNDFQKGDIAEGYSVSREKKESFPLTVTSAQKNPTAFYLCASSMAVHTGELFFGEGSRLTVL.

The rearrangement links TRBV11-2 to TRBJ1-2; a possible D gene is TRBD1 (6 bases). CDR3 size: 16 residues. Deletions cut 2 bases from V and 4 bases from J, with 17 bases between. The germline V gene has CDR1 SGHAT and CDR2 FQNNGV. The CDR3 sequence: CASSLTAGGLFYGYTF. The CDR3 bases are TGTGCCAGCAGCTTAACCGCGGGGGGGCTATTCTATGGCTACACCTTC.

To note about this clone: The identical CDR3 is also encoded by other nucleotide sequences in the sample. The rearrangement links TRBV18 to TRBJ2-4; no definite D call. Germline-derived CDR1 and CDR2 are KGHSH and LQKENI. The CDR3 is 11 residues long. Trimming stripped 2 bases from V and 5 bases from J, with 1 base between. DNA of the CDR3: TGTGCCAGCTCACCAGAAAACATTCAGTACTTC. This codes for CASSPENIQYF.

This clone was seen a single time. The chain is built from TRBV9 and TRBJ2-2, with D possibly being TRBD2 (6 bases). CDR1 SGDLS and CDR2 YYNGEE come from the germline V gene. Trimming cost V 5 bases and J 5 bases, with 13 bases left between them. The CDR3 contains 14 residues. CDR3 bases: TGTGCCAGCAGGGAGGGGTTGGAAACCGGGGAGCTGTTTTTT. Its protein product is CASREGLETGELFF.

The J gene is TRBJ2-7, the V gene TRBV11-3; D unclear. Deletions cut 1 base from V and 6 bases from J, with 10 bases between. Germline V gives CDR1 SGHNT, CDR2 YENEEA. The CDR3 length is 13 residues. CDR3 nucleotide sequence: TGTGCCAGCAGCTTAGGTTTTAGCACCGAGCAGTACTTC. It yields the protein CASSLGFSTEQYF.

This clone was seen more than once but under ten times. The J gene is TRBJ2-6, the V gene TRBV2; perhaps D is TRBD1 or TRBD2 (5 bases each). V was trimmed by 11 bases and J by 4 bases, leaving 15 bases between them. Germline V gene sequence: CDR1 SNHLY, CDR2 FYNNEI. CDR3 length: 14 residues. In DNA, the CDR3 is TGTGCCTCAAAGGGGACCCGGGGGGCCAACGTCCTGACTTTC. It translates to CASKGTRGANVLTF.

V and J are TRBV7-3 and TRBJ2-1, with 11 bases aligning to TRBD2. Germline V CDR1 and CDR2: SGHTA, FQGTGA. Trimming removed 6 bases from V and 5 bases from J; junction bases left unmatched: 6. CDR3 length: 15 residues. Here the CDR3 DNA reads TGTGCCAGCAGTCGACTAGCGGGGACCAACAATGAGCAGTTCTTC. Residues: CASSRLAGTNNEQFF. Using reference TRBV7-3 and TRBJ2-1 for the parts outside the CDR3, the full variable domain is GAGVSQTPSNKVTEKGKYVELRCDPISGHTALYWYRQSLGQGPEFLIYFQGTGAADDSGLPNDRFFAVRPEGSVSTLKIQRTERGDSAVYLCASSRLAGTNNEQFFGPGTRLTVL.

The V and J genes are TRBV5-4 and TRBJ2-1; no firm D call. This CDR3 is 15 amino acids long. V lost 4 bases to trimming and J lost 2 bases, with 13 bases between them. CDR1 is SGHNT, CDR2 YYREEE, per germline (reference sequence). CDR3 in amino acids: CASSAGDFAYNEQFF. In DNA, the CDR3 is TGTGCCAGCAGCGCTGGGGATTTCGCCTACAATGAGCAGTTCTTC. The full variable domain, with the rest looked up from reference TRBV5-4 and TRBJ2-1, is ETGVTQSPTHLIKTRGQQVTLRCSSQSGHNTVSWYQQALGQGPQFIFQYYREEENGRGNFPPRFSGLQFPNYSSELNVNALELDDSALYLCASSAGDFAYNEQFFGPGTRLTVL.

This chain connects TRBV5-1 to TRBJ2-2; D not resolved. Germline CDR1 is SGHRS and CDR2 is YFSETQ. CDR3 length equals 15 residues. Trimming stripped 2 bases from V and 6 bases from J, with 14 bases between. The CDR3 DNA sequence: TGCGCCAGCAGCTTTGGGGTGTTGGGTGCCGGGGAGCTGTTTTTT. Translating gives CASSFGVLGAGELFF.

This clone was seen many times. The rearrangement joins TRBV6-1 to TRBJ2-7; D is uncertain. V was pared by 10 bases and J by 7 bases, with 8 bases between. The CDR3 totals 9 residues. The germline V gene has CDR1 MNHNS and CDR2 SASEGT. CDR3 bases: TGTGCCACCTCTGGGGAGCAGTACTTC. Translating it yields CATSGEQYF.

This clone showed up just a few times. The chain employs TRBV27 and TRBJ2-2; a weak D match, TRBD2 (6 bases). Trimming left V 5 bases short and J 4 bases short, with 8 bases between. The CDR3 is 13 amino acids. Germline values: CDR1 MNHEY, CDR2 SMNVEV (reference sequence). CDR3 DNA sequence: TGTGCCAGCAGTCGGAGGGGCACCGGGGAGCTGTTTTTT. Translation gives CASSRRGTGELFF.

The gene calls are TRBV5-8 and TRBJ2-2; maybe TRBD2 (6 bases). Deletions cut 2 bases from V and 0 bases from J, with 8 bases between. The germline CDR1 and CDR2 sequences are SGHTS and YDEGEE. CDR3 size: 15 residues. This CDR3 is CASSFRGTNTGELFF. The CDR3 DNA sequence: TGTGCCAGCAGCTTTCGGGGGACGAACACCGGGGAGCTGTTTTTT.

V usage is TRBV4-2 and J usage is TRBJ2-6; 10 nucleotides match TRBD2. CDR1 LGHNA and CDR2 YNFKEQ come from the germline V gene. J lost 0 bases, V lost 4 bases, and 18 bases had no gene match. This CDR3 comprises 22 residues. As DNA, the CDR3 is TGTGCCAGCAGCCCCTCGAGTAGATTAGCGGGAGGATCGGGCTCTGGGGCCAACGTCCTGACTTTC. Amino acid sequence: CASSPSSRLAGGSGSGANVLTF.